The 8 T cell receptor beta chains in this list originate from one sample, sequenced in a study of CD8+ T cells in alopecia areata. Both peripheral blood and punch biopsies of lesional scalp skin were obtained from patients who had alopecia areata. Sequencing used cDNA as its template, made by extracting RNA and reverse transcribing it. TCRdb's table, derived via immunoSEQ multiplex PCR, lists solely in-frame clones and lacks some. This sample has more than 11,000 clones, with under 65% found just once. The input for sequencing was skin, taken at week 0. Receptors originate from a human donor with alopecia areata.

The chain links TRBV7-3 to TRBJ2-6, with a weak D call TRBD2 (7 bases). This CDR3 comprises 18 residues. Between the trimmed V and J ends, which lost 5 bases and 0 bases, there was a span of 17 bases. Germline V gives CDR1 SGHTA, CDR2 FQGTGA. The CDR3 DNA reads TGTGCCAGCAGCCTCCCTACAGGGAGGGACTCTGGGGCCAACGTCCTGACTTTC. Translation: CASSLPTGRDSGANVLTF.

The chain recombines TRBV28 with TRBJ2-5, with TRBD1 matching 7 bases. After removal of 8 bases from V and 3 bases from J, the junction contained 9 bases not matched to a gene. Germline loops: CDR1 MDHEN, CDR2 SYDVKM. The CDR3 has 14 residues. Here the CDR3 reads CASVRWGTEETQYF. The CDR3 DNA reads as TGTGCCAGCGTAAGGTGGGGGACAGAAGAGACCCAGTACTTC.

This clone was observed once. The CDR3 DNA reads as TGCGCCAGCAGCTTGGAGGCGAGCGGGGCGCTAAATACGCAGTATTTT. Translating gives CASSLEASGALNTQYF. The rearrangement links TRBV5-1 to TRBJ2-3, with 7 bases identical to TRBD2. The CDR3 is 16 amino acids. Germline trimming cut 0 bases from V and 7 bases from J; bases unmatched to any gene: 11. Germline loops: CDR1 SGHRS, CDR2 YFSETQ.

The rearrangement uses TRBV4-3 and TRBJ2-4, with TRBD1 matching over 7 bases. CDR1 and CDR2 (germline): LGHNA, YSLEER. Trimming cost V 0 bases and J 8 bases; bases outside gene matches: 10. CDR3 size: 16 residues. CDR3 in amino acids: CASSQESWTGGHIQYF. The CDR3 nucleotides are TGCGCCAGCAGCCAAGAGTCATGGACAGGAGGACACATTCAGTACTTC.

CDR3 amino acids: CASRPPVNTEAFF. The DNA for the CDR3 is TGTGCCAGCAGACCCCCGGTGAACACTGAAGCTTTCTTT. The gene calls are TRBV6-5 and TRBJ1-1; D gene unclear. V lost 6 bases to trimming and J lost 0 bases, with 8 bases between them. This CDR3 has 13 residues. Per germline, CDR1 MNHEY and CDR2 SVGAGI.

The rearrangement links TRBV30 to TRBJ1-2, with 8 bases fitting TRBD1. The junction had 8 bases not matched to a gene; V was cut back by 4 bases and J by 4 bases. CDR1 is GTSNPN and CDR2 is SVGIG in the germline V gene (reference sequence). This CDR3 contains 14 residues. The CDR3 region is CAWTPGGSSYGYTF. As DNA, the CDR3 is TGTGCCTGGACCCCAGGGGGCAGTAGCTATGGCTACACCTTC.

This clone was seen a handful of times. The chain recombines TRBV4-3 with TRBJ1-6; 10 bases line up with TRBD1. The V gene's germline CDR1 is LGHNA and CDR2 YSLEER. With 0 bases clipped from V and 10 bases from J, the junction kept 9 bases outside the gene matches. The CDR3 totals 17 residues. CDR3 residues: CASSQDYRDRGKSPLHF. CDR3 nucleotide sequence: TGCGCCAGCAGCCAAGATTACCGGGACAGGGGCAAGTCACCCCTCCACTTT.

This clone has just a few counts. The V and J genes are TRBV7-4 and TRBJ2-5, with D possibly being TRBD2 (7 bases). With 4 bases removed from V and 5 bases from J, the gap between germline ends came to 29 bases. Germline assignment: CDR1 SGHVT and CDR2 SQSDAQ. The CDR3 spans 19 residues. CDR3 region: CASSSSADWNLRGRETQYF. The CDR3 DNA is TGTGCCAGCAGCTCATCGGCGGACTGGAATTTGCGGGGGCGTGAGACCCAGTACTTC.